The clone carrying this T cell receptor beta chain was counted at least ten times. The data originate from a study of T-cell reconstitution after alpha-beta-depleted transplantation in children. Preparation of the TCRbeta library was carried out with unique molecular identifiers. TCRdb re-called the PCR reads through MiXCR, storing one row per CDR3 protein. In the table there are around 380,000 distinct CDR3 sequences, roughly 10% of which are singletons. The V and J ends lost 6 bases and 6 bases respectively, with 16 bases between them. The CDR3 contains 14 residues. The source was PBMCs from the stem cell graft donor, collected from the stem cell graft. This rearrangement joins TRBV12-3 or TRBV12-4 to TRBJ2-3; maybe TRBD1 (5 bases). This TCR derives from a human donor who donated a stem cell graft to a child with acute myeloid leukemia. CDR3 protein: CASRELTERDTQYF. CDR3 nucleotide sequence: TGTGCCAGCAGGGAACTGACAGAAAGGGATACGCAGTATTTT.